Below, 8 T cell receptor beta chains from the same sample are listed, as sequenced in a study of post-analysis software for immune sequencing data. Study results and caveats: Relative to controls, patients had several TRBV segments at higher frequency, with TRBV5-6, TRBV5-1 and TRBV20-1 among these.

These receptors' targets are unknown. Unique molecular identifiers were carried by the TCR beta cDNA libraries. TCRdb recomputed calls from the PCR reads with MiXCR, one row per CDR3 protein. The data contain roughly 400,000 distinct CDR3 sequences, approximately 39% of them singletons. Sequenced: blood. Receptors originate from a girl aged 2-9 years with multiple sclerosis.

In regard to this clonotype: The junction does not match germline at one end; this may be a read error. The rearrangement links TRBV2 to TRBJ2-6; a possible D gene is TRBD1 (7 bases). CDR1 and CDR2 (germline): SNHLY, FYNNEI. CDR3 length: 16 amino acids. The CDR3 reads CASRRQGGSGVNVLTF. Here the CDR3 DNA reads TGTGCCAGCAGACGACAGGGAGGCTCTGGGGTCAACGTCCTGACTTTC.

The V and J genes are TRBV11-2 and TRBJ2-5, with D unclear. Germline V gives CDR1 SGHAT, CDR2 FQNNGV. V lost 1 base and J lost 11, with 14 bases in between. The CDR3 has 13 residues. The CDR3 here is CASSLVGSDEQYF. CDR3 DNA: TGTGCCAGCAGCTTAGTAGGCAGTGATGAGCAGTACTTC.

This chain links TRBV28 with TRBJ2-4, with D hard to call. Matching the DNA end better, TRBJ2-7 makes the J call doubtful. Per the germline V gene, CDR1 is MDHEN and CDR2 is SYDVKM. The CDR3 spans 15 residues. CDR3 bases: TGTGCCAGCACCGATTACCGGAGCCGCGCCTACGAGCAGTACTTC. Its protein product is CASTDYRSRAYEQYF.

The rearrangement uses TRBV20-1 and TRBJ2-5; D might be TRBD2 (5 bases). The tail of the sequence fits TRBJ2-7 better, so the J call may be wrong. CDR3 length: 13 amino acids. Germline CDR1 and CDR2: DFQATT and SNEGSKA (reference sequence). This CDR3 is CSARRGGEPEQYF. CDR3 in DNA: TGCAGTGCTAGACGGGGTGGCGAACCCGAGCAGTACTTC.

V usage is TRBV10-3 and J usage is TRBJ2-7, with D perhaps being TRBD1 or TRBD2 (5 bases each). The CDR3 covers 14 residues. Germline V gene data show CDR1 as ENHRY and CDR2 as SYGVKD. Trimming removed 6 bases from V and 3 bases from J, with 15 bases in between. DNA for the CDR3: TGTGCCATCAGCTGGGACGGAGATTTCTACGAGCAGTACTTC. This translates into CAISWDGDFYEQYF.

Here the CDR3 reads CASSGTSDNEQFF. Written as DNA, the CDR3 is TGCGCCAGCAGCGGGACCAGCGACAATGAGCAGTTCTTC. The chain joins TRBV5-1 to TRBJ2-1; either TRBD1 or TRBD2 may supply D (5 bases each). The ends were cut back, 4 bases at V and 5 bases at J, with 10 bases in the middle. CDR3 length: 13 amino acids. Germline CDR1 and CDR2: SGHRS and YFSETQ.

The table lists this clonotype with a few counts. The chain recombines TRBV11-2 with TRBJ2-1; D may be TRBD1 (5 bases). Per the germline V gene, CDR1 is SGHAT and CDR2 is FQNNGV. The CDR3 runs to 15 residues. With 6 bases removed from V and 2 bases from J, the gap between germline ends came to 14 bases. In nucleotides, the CDR3 is TGTGCCAGCAGTCCTTCCATAGGGGCCTACAATGAGCAGTTCTTC. Residues: CASSPSIGAYNEQFF.

In DNA form, the CDR3 reads TGCGCCAGCAGCTTGAGTGGGGGGCTCCATGAGCAGTTCTTC. Translating it yields CASSLSGGLHEQFF. The genes are TRBV5-1 and TRBJ2-1, with D tentatively TRBD1 or TRBD2 (6 bases each). Germline V gene lookup returns CDR1 SGHRS and CDR2 YFSETQ. V was clipped by 1 base and J by 8 bases, with 13 bases between them. This CDR3 is built from 14 residues. Full variable domain (outside the CDR3, taken from reference TRBV5-1 and TRBJ2-1): KAGVTQTPRYLIKTRGQQVTLSCSPISGHRSVSWYQQTPGQGLQFLFEYFSETQRNKGNFPGRFSGRQFSNSRSEMNVSTLELGDSALYLCASSLSGGLHEQFFGPGTRLTVL.